This T cell receptor (beta chain) was profiled in a study of control samples from healthy donors and cancer patients. This table comes from immunoSEQ multiplex PCR, and its TCRdb copy is limited to in-frame clones, with some not included. The data contain under 450,000 clones, around nine tenths of them singletons. This CDR3 is built from 16 residues. CDR1 and CDR2 from the germline V gene are MDHEN and SYDVKM. V lost 7 bases and J lost 1, with 18 bases in between. Sequenced: PBMCs. The chain combines TRBV28 with TRBJ2-3; TRBD2 is a possible D gene (6 bases). The sequence was collected from a man in his forties with head and neck cancer. This CDR3 reads CASTVGGAGGTDTQYF. CDR3 bases: TGTGCCAGCACCGTCGGAGGGGCCGGGGGCACAGATACGCAGTATTTT. The variable domain in full, with the rest retrieved from reference TRBV28 and TRBJ2-3, is DVKVTQSSRYLVKRTGEKVFLECVQDMDHENMFWYRQDPGLGLRLIYFSYDVKMKEKGDIPEGYSVSREKKERFSLILESASTNQTSMYLCASTVGGAGGTDTQYFGPGTRLTVL.